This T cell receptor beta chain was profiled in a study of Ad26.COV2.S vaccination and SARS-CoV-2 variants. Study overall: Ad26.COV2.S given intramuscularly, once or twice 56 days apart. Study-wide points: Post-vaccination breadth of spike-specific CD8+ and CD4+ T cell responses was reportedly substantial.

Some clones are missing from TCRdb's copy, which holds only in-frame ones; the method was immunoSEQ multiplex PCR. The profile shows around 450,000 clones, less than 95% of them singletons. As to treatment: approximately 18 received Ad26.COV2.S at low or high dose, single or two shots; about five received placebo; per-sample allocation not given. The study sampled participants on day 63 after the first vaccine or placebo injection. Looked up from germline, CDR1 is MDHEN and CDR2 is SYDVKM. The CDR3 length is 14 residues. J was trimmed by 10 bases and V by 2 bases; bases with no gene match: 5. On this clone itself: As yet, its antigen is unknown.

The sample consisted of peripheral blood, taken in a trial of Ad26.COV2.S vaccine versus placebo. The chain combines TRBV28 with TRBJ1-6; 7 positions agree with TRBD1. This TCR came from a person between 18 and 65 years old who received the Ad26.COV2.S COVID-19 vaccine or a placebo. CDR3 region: CASSLRTGQSPLHF. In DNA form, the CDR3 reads TGTGCCAGCAGTTTAAGGACAGGACAATCACCCCTCCACTTT. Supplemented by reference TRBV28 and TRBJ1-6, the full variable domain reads DVKVTQSSRYLVKRTGEKVFLECVQDMDHENMFWYRQDPGLGLRLIYFSYDVKMKEKGDIPEGYSVSREKKERFSLILESASTNQTSMYLCASSLRTGQSPLHFGNGTRLTVT.